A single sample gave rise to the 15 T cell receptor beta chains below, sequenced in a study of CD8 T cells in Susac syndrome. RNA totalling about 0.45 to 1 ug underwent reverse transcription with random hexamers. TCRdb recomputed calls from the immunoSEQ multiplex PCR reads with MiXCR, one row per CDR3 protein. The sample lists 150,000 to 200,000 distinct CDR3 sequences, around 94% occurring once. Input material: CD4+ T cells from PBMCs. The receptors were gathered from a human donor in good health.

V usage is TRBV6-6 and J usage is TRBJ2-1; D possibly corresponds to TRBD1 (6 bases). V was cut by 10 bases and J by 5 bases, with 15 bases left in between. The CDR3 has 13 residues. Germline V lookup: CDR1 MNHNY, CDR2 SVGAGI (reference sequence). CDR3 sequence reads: CATLRGGHNEQFF. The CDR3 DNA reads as TGTGCCACCTTACGAGGGGGACACAATGAGCAGTTCTTC.

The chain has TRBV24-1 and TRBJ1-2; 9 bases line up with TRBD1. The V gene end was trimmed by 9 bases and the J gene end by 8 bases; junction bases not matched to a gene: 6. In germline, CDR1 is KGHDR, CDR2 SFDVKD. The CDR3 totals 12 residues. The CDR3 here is CATQDRGGGYTF. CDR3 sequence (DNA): TGTGCCACCCAGGACAGGGGTGGCGGCTACACCTTC.

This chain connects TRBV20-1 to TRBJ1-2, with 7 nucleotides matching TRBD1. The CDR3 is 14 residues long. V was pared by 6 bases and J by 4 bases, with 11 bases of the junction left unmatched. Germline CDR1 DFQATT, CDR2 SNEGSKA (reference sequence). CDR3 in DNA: TGCAGTGCCAAAATGGGACAGTTAGTCTATGGCTACACCTTC. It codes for CSAKMGQLVYGYTF.

The CDR3: CASAAFIEQFF. The CDR3 nucleotides read TGTGCCAGCGCCGCCTTCATTGAGCAGTTCTTC. This chain uses TRBV2 with TRBJ2-1; D remains ambiguous. Trimming took 8 bases from V and 9 from J, leaving 11 bases between them. Germline CDR1 SNHLY, CDR2 FYNNEI. The CDR3 has 11 residues.

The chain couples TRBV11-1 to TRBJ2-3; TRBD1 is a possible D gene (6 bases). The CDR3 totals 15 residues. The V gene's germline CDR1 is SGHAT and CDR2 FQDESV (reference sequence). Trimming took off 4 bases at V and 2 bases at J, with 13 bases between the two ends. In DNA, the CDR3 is TGTGCCAGCAGCTACGGCCAGGGGCCCACAGATACGCAGTATTTT. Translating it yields CASSYGQGPTDTQYF.

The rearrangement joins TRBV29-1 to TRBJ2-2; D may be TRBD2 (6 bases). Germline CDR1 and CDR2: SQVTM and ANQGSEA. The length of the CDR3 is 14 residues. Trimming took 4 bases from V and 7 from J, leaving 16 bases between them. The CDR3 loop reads CSVAHGIGGGELFF. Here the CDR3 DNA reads TGCAGCGTTGCACATGGGATCGGGGGCGGGGAGCTGTTTTTT.

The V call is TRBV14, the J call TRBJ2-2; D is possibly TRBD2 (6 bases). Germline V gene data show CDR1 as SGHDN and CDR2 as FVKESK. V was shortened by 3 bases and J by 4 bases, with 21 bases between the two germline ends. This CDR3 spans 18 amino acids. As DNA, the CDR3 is TGTGCCAGCAGCCATAGGTTTCTCGGGACTGGTACCACCGGGGAGCTGTTTTTT. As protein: CASSHRFLGTGTTGELFF. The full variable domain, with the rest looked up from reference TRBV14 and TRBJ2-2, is EAGVTQFPSHSVIEKGQTVTLRCDPISGHDNLYWYRRVMGKEIKFLLHFVKESKQDESGMPNNRFLAERTGGTYSTLKVQPAELEDSGVYFCASSHRFLGTGTTGELFFGEGSRLTVL.

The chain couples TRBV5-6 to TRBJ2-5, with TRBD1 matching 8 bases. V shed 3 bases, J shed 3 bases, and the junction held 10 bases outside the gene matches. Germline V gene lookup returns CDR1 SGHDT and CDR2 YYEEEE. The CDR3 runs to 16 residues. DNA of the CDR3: TGTGCCAGCAGCTCCATCTTGACAGGGGTGGAAGAGACCCAGTACTTC. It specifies CASSSILTGVEETQYF.

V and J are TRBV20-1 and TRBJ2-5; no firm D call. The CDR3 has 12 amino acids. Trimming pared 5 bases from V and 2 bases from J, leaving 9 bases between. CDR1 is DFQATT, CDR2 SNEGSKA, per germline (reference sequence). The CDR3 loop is CSAPWEQETQYF. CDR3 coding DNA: TGCAGTGCTCCGTGGGAACAAGAGACCCAGTACTTC.

CDR3 nucleotide sequence: TGTGCCAGCAGTGAAGTCGGAGCTAATGAAAAACTGTTTTTT. Protein: CASSEVGANEKLFF. The chain uses TRBV6-1 and TRBJ1-4; no clear D gene. The CDR3 is 14 amino acids. Germline V gene data show CDR1 as MNHNS and CDR2 as SASEGT. V lost 1 base, J lost 3 bases, and 6 bases lay in between.

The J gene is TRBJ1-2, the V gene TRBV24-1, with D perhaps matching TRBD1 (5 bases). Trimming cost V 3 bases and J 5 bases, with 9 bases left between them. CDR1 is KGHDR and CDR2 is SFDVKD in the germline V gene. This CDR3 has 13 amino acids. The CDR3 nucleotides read TGTGCCACCAGTGATGGGACCGAGTATGGCTACACCTTC. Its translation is CATSDGTEYGYTF.

CDR3 sequence: CASSQVAGGLGTDTQYF. The CDR3 DNA is TGTGCCAGCAGCCAAGTGGCGGGGGGTCTCGGCACAGATACGCAGTATTTT. This rearrangement joins TRBV3-1 to TRBJ2-3; 8 bases are a match to TRBD2. V lost 1 base and J lost 1; bases outside the gene matches: 7. This CDR3 is built from 17 residues. CDR1 is LGHDT, CDR2 YNNKEL, per germline (reference sequence).

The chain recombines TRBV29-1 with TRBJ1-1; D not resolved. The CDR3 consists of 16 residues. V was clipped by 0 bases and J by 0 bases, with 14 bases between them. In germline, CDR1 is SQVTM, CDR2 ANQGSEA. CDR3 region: CSVEDGFLGLNTEAFF. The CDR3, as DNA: TGCAGCGTTGAAGATGGGTTTTTGGGTCTGAACACTGAAGCTTTCTTT.

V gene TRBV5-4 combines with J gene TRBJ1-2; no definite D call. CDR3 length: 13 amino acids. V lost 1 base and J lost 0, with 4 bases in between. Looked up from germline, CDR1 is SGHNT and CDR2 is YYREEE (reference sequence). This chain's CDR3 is CASSLLANYGYTF. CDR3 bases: TGTGCCAGCAGCTTGTTGGCTAACTATGGCTACACCTTC.

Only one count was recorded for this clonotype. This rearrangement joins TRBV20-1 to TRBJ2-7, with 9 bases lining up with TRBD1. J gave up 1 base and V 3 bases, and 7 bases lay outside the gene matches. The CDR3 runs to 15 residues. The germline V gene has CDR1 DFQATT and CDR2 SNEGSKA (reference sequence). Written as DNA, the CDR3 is TGCAGTGCTAGGGCCGGGACAGGGTTTTCCTACGAGCAGTACTTC. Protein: CSARAGTGFSYEQYF.